The T cell receptor (beta chain) described here comes from a study of technical replicates of blood from a few donors. Repertoires were generated with immunoSEQ multiplex PCR, while TCRdb's copy carries only in-frame clones and drops some. The sample yields approximately 81,000 clones, more than 80% seen once. V was pared by 0 bases and J by 0 bases, with 2 bases of the junction left unmatched. The CDR3 sequence is 17 residues long. Germline V gene data show CDR1 as LGHNA and CDR2 as YNFKEQ. Sequenced material: PBMCs. This sequence was found in a human donor in good health. Some clones in this sample may be carry-over from other donors' samples. The chain has TRBV4-2 and TRBJ2-5; TRBD2 matches at 12 bases. CDR3 DNA sequence: TGTGCCAGCAGCCAAGATGGGACTAGCGGGTACCAAGAGACCCAGTACTTC. This translates into CASSQDGTSGYQETQYF.